Listed below are T cell receptor beta chains from one sample, sequenced in a study of blood T cell repertoires in COVID-19. Measured with immunoSEQ multiplex PCR; TCRdb has only the in-frame clones, and not every one. The sample shows 310,000 or so clones, 88% of them seen only once. The sequenced sample was peripheral blood. These receptors were obtained from a woman aged 25-40 years with COVID-19, enrolled during active disease. CDR3s include the opening cysteine and the closing phenylalanine or tryptophan. D genes are given only for firm matches. The size entry is marked missing in some rows and otherwise reads once, few, many or a size class.

v_gene	abundance	d_gene	j_gene	CDR3nt	CDR3aa
TRBV4-1	NA	NA	TRBJ2-5	TGCGCCAGCAGCCAAGATTCGGGGGGCATGGAGACCCAGTACTTC	CASSQDSGGMETQYF
TRBV6-2/TRBV6-3	NA	TRBD1	TRBJ1-1	TGTGCCAGCAGTTCCGGGACAGGGCCCACTGAAGCTTTCTTT	CASSSGTGPTEAFF
TRBV19	NA	NA	TRBJ1-5	TGTGCCAGTAGTATAGTAGGGGCAAATCAGCCCCAGCATTTT	CASSIVGANQPQHF
TRBV14	NA	NA	TRBJ1-2	TGTGCCAGCAGCTCCCTGACACCGGCTAACTATGGCTACACCTTC	CASSSLTPANYGYTF
TRBV29-1	NA	TRBD2	TRBJ2-1	TGCAGCGTGTGGGGGAGGGCCGAAAATGAGCAGTTCTTC	CSVWGRAENEQFF
TRBV5-1	NA	NA	TRBJ2-7	TGCGCCAGCAGCGTCCCCCGGGACCAGGGGCCTCCCTACGAGCAGTACTTC	CASSVPRDQGPPYEQYF
TRBV7-2	NA	TRBD1	TRBJ2-5	TGTGCCAGCAGCAGCCAGGGACAGTACCAAGAGACCCAGTACTTC	CASSSQGQYQETQYF
TRBV9	NA	TRBD1	TRBJ1-1	TGTGCCAGCAGCGCACAAGGAGGGGGCTTCACTGAAGCTTTCTTT	CASSAQGGGFTEAFF
TRBV2	once	NA	TRBJ2-7	TGTGCCAGCAGAGCGGAGGTGGGCTACGAGCAGTACTTC	CASRAEVGYEQYF
TRBV27	NA	TRBD1	TRBJ2-1	TGTGCCAGCAGTCTAACGACAGGGACCAATGAGCAGTTCTTC	CASSLTTGTNEQFF
TRBV7-8	NA	TRBD1	TRBJ2-1	TGTGCCAGCAGCTCTTTCCCCCTAGGGGGCGTGGAGGATGAGCAGTTCTTC	CASSSFPLGGVEDEQFF
TRBV9	NA	NA	TRBJ2-7	TGTGCCAGCAGCGTAGGCGGGGAGTGGTACGAGCAGTACTTC	CASSVGGEWYEQYF
TRBV3-1/TRBV3-2	NA	NA	TRBJ1-1	TGTGCCAGCAGCCAACGGGGGGCCACTCCTGAAGCTTTCTTT	CASSQRGATPEAFF
TRBV28	NA	TRBD2	TRBJ2-7	TGTGCCAGCAGTCTATTAAGCGGGGGAATCTCCTACGAGCAGTACTTC	CASSLLSGGISYEQYF
TRBV7-9	NA	TRBD1	TRBJ1-2	TGTGCCAGCAGCTTAACGGGGACAGGGGCGAGCTACACCTTC	CASSLTGTGASYTF
TRBV28	NA	TRBD1	TRBJ1-1	TGTGCCAGCAGTCCAGGAGGGGGCAAGTGGACTGAAGCTTTCTTT	CASSPGGGKWTEAFF
TRBV28	NA	TRBD1	TRBJ1-5	TGTGCCAGCAGTTTGTCTGGCAGGGGGCACAATCAGCCCCAGCATTTT	CASSLSGRGHNQPQHF
TRBV2	NA	NA	TRBJ1-3	TGTGCCAGCAGTAAGACCCGGGTCAGCTTCTCCTCTGGAAACACCATATATTTT	CASSKTRVSFSSGNTIYF
TRBV5-1	NA	TRBD2	TRBJ2-1	TGCGCCAGCAGCTTAGAGCGGGGGACTTGGAATGAGCAGTTCTTC	CASSLERGTWNEQFF
TRBV5-4	NA	TRBD2	TRBJ2-1	TGTGCCAGCAGCCGGGGGGGGAGCTCCTACAATGAGCAGTTCTTC	CASSRGGSSYNEQFF
TRBV4-1	once	TRBD1	TRBJ1-5	TGCGCCAGCAGCCAGACGACAGGGACCCATCAGCCCCAGCATTTT	CASSQTTGTHQPQHF
TRBV29-1	once	TRBD1	TRBJ1-1	TGCAGCGCCGGAGACAGGGGCACTGAAGCTTTCTTT	CSAGDRGTEAFF
TRBV6-5	NA	NA	TRBJ2-7	TGTGCCAGCAAGAGGTCGAAAACATACGAGCAGTACTTC	CASKRSKTYEQYF
TRBV9	NA	TRBD2	TRBJ2-2	TGTGCCAGCGCGCGTAGCGGGAGTATCGGGGAGCTGTTTTTT	CASARSGSIGELFF
TRBV15	NA	NA	TRBJ2-7	TGTGCCACCAGCAGATTGACTAGTTCCGAGCAGTACTTC	CATSRLTSSEQYF
TRBV7-9	NA	TRBD1	TRBJ2-1	TGTGCCAGCAGCCCCCCGGGACAGGGCTATGAGCAGTTCTTC	CASSPPGQGYEQFF
TRBV7-9	NA	TRBD2	TRBJ2-3	TGTGCCAGCAGTTTTCTCGCTAGCGGAGAAGACACAGATACGCAGTATTTT	CASSFLASGEDTDTQYF
TRBV30	NA	NA	TRBJ1-3	TGTGCCTGGAGTCTCTCTGGAAACACCATATATTTT	CAWSLSGNTIYF
TRBV30	NA	NA	TRBJ2-7	TGTGCCTGGAGTGTACGGTCGCGGGCCTACGAGCAGTACTTC	CAWSVRSRAYEQYF
TRBV27	NA	NA	TRBJ1-3	TGTGCCAGCAGTTTCGGGGACACCATATATTTT	CASSFGDTIYF
TRBV11-2	NA	NA	TRBJ2-1	TGTGCCAGCAGCCTGGCTGAGAGCTGGAGCTCCTACAATGAGCAGTTCTTC	CASSLAESWSSYNEQFF
TRBV2	NA	NA	TRBJ2-5	TGTGCCAGCAAACTAGCCCGTCAAGAGACCCAGTACTTC	CASKLARQETQYF
TRBV5-4	NA	NA	TRBJ2-7	TGTGCCAGCACCCGAGCGGGCCCATTCTACGAGCAGTACTTC	CASTRAGPFYEQYF
TRBV18	NA	TRBD1	TRBJ1-3	TGTGCCAGCTCACCACCGAACAGGGGATCTGGAAACACCATATATTTT	CASSPPNRGSGNTIYF
TRBV5-1	NA	NA	TRBJ1-1	TGCGCCAGCTCCGGGACATCGGAATCGGCTTTCTTT	CASSGTSESAFF
TRBV5-4	once	TRBD2	TRBJ2-2	TGTGCCAGCAGCTTGGCCGGCGGGAGGGCGTCCGCGAACACCGGGGAGCTGTTTTTT	CASSLAGGRASANTGELFF
TRBV14	NA	NA	TRBJ2-7	TGTGCCAGCAGCCAAGAGAGAGAGCAGTACTTC	CASSQEREQYF
TRBV4-3	few	TRBD1	TRBJ2-5	TGCGCCAGCAGCCAAGATGGGGCAGGGACAGAGGAGACCCAGTACTTC	CASSQDGAGTEETQYF
TRBV11-3	NA	NA	TRBJ2-3	TGTGCCAGCAGCCCTAGTGGTAGGTGGGATACGCAGTATTTT	CASSPSGRWDTQYF
TRBV3-1/TRBV3-2	NA	TRBD1	TRBJ2-7	TGTGCCAGCAGCCAAGGGGGACAGGATCTTTACGAGCAGTACTTC	CASSQGGQDLYEQYF
TRBV19	NA	TRBD2	TRBJ2-1	TGTGCCAGTAGTATAGCCAGGGAGGGTGAGCAGTTCTTC	CASSIAREGEQFF
TRBV2	few	TRBD2	TRBJ2-1	TGTGCCAGCAGTCGACTAGCGTCGGGTGAGCAGTTCTTC	CASSRLASGEQFF
TRBV4-1	NA	NA	TRBJ1-1	TGCGCCAGCAGCCAAGATTCGGCTACAGGGCGCACTGAAGCTTTCTTT	CASSQDSATGRTEAFF
TRBV2	NA	TRBD1	TRBJ1-5	TGTGCCAGCAGTGAGCAGGGGGCGCTTAGTCAGCCCCAGCATTTT	CASSEQGALSQPQHF
TRBV27	NA	TRBD1	TRBJ1-2	TGTGCCAGCAAGGGACCCGGGACAGGAGCCTATGGCTACACCTTC	CASKGPGTGAYGYTF